This T cell receptor (beta chain) stems from a study of T cell responses to AZD1222 COVID-19 vaccine. Study-level findings and limits: White British donors predominated, females outnumbered males, and clonal diversity was possibly underestimated. Just a handful of AZD1222 recipients were seropositive at baseline.

About this clone: Its antigen remains unidentified.

TCRdb keeps only in-frame clones here, not all; method: immunoSEQ multiplex PCR. Among around 150,000 clones listed, 90% were seen once. Trimming took 3 bases from V and 2 from J, leaving 4 bases between them. Germline V gives CDR1 MNHEY, CDR2 SMNVEV (reference sequence). The CDR3 has 13 amino acids. The clonotype was recovered from an adult in good health. The V and J genes are TRBV27 and TRBJ2-2; D gene unclear. The source was peripheral blood, collected on day 0 of AZD1222 vaccination. CDR3 sequence reads: CASSFGNTGELFF. As DNA, the CDR3 is TGTGCCAGCAGTTTCGGAAACACCGGGGAGCTGTTTTTT.